The rows below give T cell receptor beta chains drawn from one sample of a study of metastatic and nonmetastatic thyroid tumors. TCRdb re-clonotyped the PCR reads through MiXCR. The profile shows about 41,000 clones, 20% to 25% of them singletons. Source material: tumor tissue. These receptors were obtained from a female donor with papillary thyroid cancer or a benign thyroid nodule (not recorded which). Some clones in this sample may be carry-over from other donors' samples. The CDR3 runs from the conserved cysteine through the conserved F or W. Only some rows state a clone size, as once, few, many or a class for expanded clones.

>many|TRBJ2-1|TRBV12-3/TRBV12-4
CASSMRERSYNEQFF
>many|TRBJ2-4|TRBV19
CASSIPGDIQYF
>medium-sized|TRBJ2-7|TRBV6-5
CASSYGGPDGAYEQYF
>NA|TRBJ2-1|TRBV12-3/TRBV12-4
CASSLAELAPNEQFF
>NA|TRBJ2-5|TRBV7-2
CASILWSQETQYF
>NA|TRBJ1-2|TRBV27
CASIPGQGVWNGYTF
>NA|TRBJ2-7|TRBV5-1
CASSFSGGCSYEQYF
>many|TRBJ1-2|TRBV7-9
CASSFGYGYTF
>NA|TRBJ2-7|TRBV3-1
CASSQGTGEGYEQYF
>NA|TRBJ1-2|TRBV7-8
CASSLEGRTLPASGYTF
>many|TRBJ2-5|TRBV19
CASSIKRGGRETQYF
>NA|TRBJ2-7|TRBV20-1
CSAGGDRVLDEQYF
>NA|TRBJ1-1|TRBV18
CASSPGTGGTEAFF
>few|TRBJ1-3|TRBV6-2/TRBV6-3
CASTRTLRSGNTIYF